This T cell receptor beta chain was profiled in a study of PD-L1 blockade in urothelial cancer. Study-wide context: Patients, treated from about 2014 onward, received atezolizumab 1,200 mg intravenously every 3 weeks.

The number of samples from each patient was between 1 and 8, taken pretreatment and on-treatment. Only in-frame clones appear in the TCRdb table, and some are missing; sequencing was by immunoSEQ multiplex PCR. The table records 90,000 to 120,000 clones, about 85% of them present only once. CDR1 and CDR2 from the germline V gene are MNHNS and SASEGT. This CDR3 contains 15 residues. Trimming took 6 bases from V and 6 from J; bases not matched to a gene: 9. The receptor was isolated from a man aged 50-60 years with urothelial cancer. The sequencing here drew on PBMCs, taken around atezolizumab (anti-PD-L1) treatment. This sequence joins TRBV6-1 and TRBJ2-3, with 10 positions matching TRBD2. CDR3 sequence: CASRTRLAGDDTQYF. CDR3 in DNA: TGTGCCAGCAGAACGCGTCTAGCGGGAGACGATACGCAGTATTTT.